Each of the 20 T cell receptor beta chains below was sequenced from the same sample in a study of T cell repertoires in cytomegalovirus infection. These receptors' antigens are unknown. One entry per CDR3 protein results from TCRdb running MiXCR on the reads. The table lists around 430,000 distinct CDR3 sequences, 40% to 50% of them singletons. The sample was cultured PBMCs, taken from culture after CMV antigen stimulation. These receptors came from a human donor in good health (CMV status not recorded). Some clones in this sample may be carry-over from other donors' samples.

The chain couples TRBV20-1 to TRBJ2-1, with 11 bases lining up with TRBD2. Per the germline V gene, CDR1 is DFQATT and CDR2 is SNEGSKA (reference sequence). V trimming: 6 bases; J trimming: 2 bases; junction bases outside the gene matches: 9. CDR3 length equals 16 residues. This chain's CDR3 is CSARTTSGNTYNEQFF. As DNA, the CDR3 is TGCAGTGCCCGGACGACTAGCGGGAACACCTACAATGAGCAGTTCTTC.

The chain has TRBV4-2 and TRBJ2-3, with D perhaps assigned TRBD1 or TRBD2 (6 bases each). The CDR3 loop spans 16 amino acids. The V end lost 1 base, the J end lost 5 bases, and 16 bases lay between the germline ends. Germline CDR1 and CDR2: LGHNA and YNFKEQ. CDR3 sequence (DNA): TGTGCCAGCAGCCAAGGAAGACGGGGGCGGGTAGATACGCAGTATTTT. This encodes CASSQGRRGRVDTQYF.

This clonotype was observed many times. The V call is TRBV7-2, the J call TRBJ1-3; maybe TRBD1 (6 bases). CDR1 is SGHTA, CDR2 FQGNSA, per germline. V lost 5 bases, J lost 8 bases, and 22 bases lay in between. The CDR3 runs to 16 residues. The CDR3 DNA is TGTGCCAGCAGCGGAGGCGACAGGCTTCTTAGACACACCATATATTTT. Translation gives CASSGGDRLLRHTIYF.

This sequence joins TRBV19 and TRBJ1-2; D ambiguous. The CDR3 is 12 residues long. CDR1 and CDR2 (germline): LNHDA, SQIVND (reference sequence). Deletions cut 9 bases from V and 4 bases from J, with 12 bases between. The CDR3, as DNA: TGTGCCAGCAGTGCCCGGCTCTATGGCTACACCTTC. Its translation is CASSARLYGYTF. The variable domain in full, with the rest retrieved from reference TRBV19 and TRBJ1-2, is DGGITQSPKYLFRKEGQNVTLSCEQNLNHDAMYWYRQDPGQGLRLIYYSQIVNDFQKGDIAEGYSVSREKKESFPLTVTSAQKNPTAFYLCASSARLYGYTFGSGTRLTVV.

The V call is TRBV20-1, the J call TRBJ2-1; 8 nucleotides line up with TRBD2. The V and J ends lost 3 bases and 5 bases, in that order; junction bases with no gene match: 15. In germline, CDR1 is DFQATT, CDR2 SNEGSKA (reference sequence). This CDR3 spans 17 amino acids. The CDR3 DNA follows: TGCAGTGCTAGTGGGCGGGTTGGGATAGCGGGAAACAATGAGCAGTTCTTC. It codes for CSASGRVGIAGNNEQFF.

This clonotype was seen once. This chain links TRBV2 with TRBJ2-1; no firm D call. CDR1 and CDR2 from the germline V gene are SNHLY and FYNNEI. CDR3 length equals 15 residues. Trimming pared 1 base from V and 8 bases from J, leaving 15 bases between. DNA of the CDR3: TGTGCCAGCAGTGAAGGGCAGTTCCGACGCGATGAGCAGTTCTTC. Protein product: CASSEGQFRRDEQFF.

V usage is TRBV20-1 and J usage is TRBJ2-2, with D possibly being TRBD1 or TRBD2 (6 bases each). CDR3 length: 16 residues. Germline-derived CDR1 and CDR2 are DFQATT and SNEGSKA (reference sequence). Trimming removed 4 bases at V and 3 bases at J, with 18 bases between. The CDR3 reads CSANSYEGGYTGELFF. In DNA form, the CDR3 reads TGCAGTGCTAACTCGTATGAGGGGGGATACACCGGGGAGCTGTTTTTT.

This clonotype was observed a handful of times. The chain employs TRBV7-2 and TRBJ1-5, with a tentative D call TRBD1 (5 bases). This CDR3 contains 14 residues. The ends were cut back, 1 base at V and 6 bases at J, with 10 bases in the middle. The germline V gene encodes CDR1 SGHTA and CDR2 FQGNSA. DNA of the CDR3: TGTGCCAGCAGCTTAGTAGGGCAGGGTCAGCCCCAGCATTTT. Translation: CASSLVGQGQPQHF.

This sequence joins TRBV24-1 and TRBJ2-2, with D perhaps given as TRBD1 or TRBD2 (6 bases each). The CDR3 length is 17 residues. Germline lookup yields CDR1 KGHDR and CDR2 SFDVKD. The V gene lost 7 bases and the J gene lost 0 bases, with 17 bases spanning the gap. The chain's CDR3 is CATSEGGLYPNTGELFF. The CDR3 DNA sequence: TGTGCCACCAGCGAGGGGGGCCTATACCCGAACACCGGGGAGCTGTTTTTT.

This clonotype was found a few times. This sequence joins TRBV6-5 and TRBJ1-1; possible D gene TRBD1, 5 bases. Trimming stripped 6 bases from V and 1 base from J, with 18 bases between. This CDR3 is built from 16 residues. Germline V lookup: CDR1 MNHEY, CDR2 SVGAGI. The DNA for the CDR3 is TGTGCCAGCAGCCGGGACCTCGCCACCCGGAACACTGAAGCTTTCTTT. Protein sequence: CASSRDLATRNTEAFF.

The chain is built from TRBV7-2 and TRBJ1-2, with D tentatively TRBD1 (5 bases). Germline-derived CDR1 and CDR2 are SGHTA and FQGNSA. Trimming took off 3 bases at V and 4 bases at J, with 12 bases between the two ends. The CDR3 is 14 amino acids. CDR3 sequence reads: CASSFRDGLYGYTF. In DNA form, the CDR3 reads TGTGCCAGCAGCTTCCGGGACGGCCTCTATGGCTACACCTTC. Supplemented by reference TRBV7-2 and TRBJ1-2, the full variable domain reads GAGVSQSPSNKVTEKGKDVELRCDPISGHTALYWYRQSLGQGLEFLIYFQGNSAPDKSGLPSDRFSAERTGGSVSTLTIQRTQQEDSAVYLCASSFRDGLYGYTFGSGTRLTVV.

The V and J genes are TRBV7-9 and TRBJ2-7; unclear D gene. The length of the CDR3 is 11 residues. From germline, CDR1 is SEHNR and CDR2 FQNEAQ (reference sequence). The ends were cut back, 4 bases at V and 4 bases at J, with 5 bases in the middle. The CDR3 DNA reads as TGTGCCAGCAGCTGGATGTACGAGCAGTACTTC. Amino acids: CASSWMYEQYF.

The V and J genes are TRBV7-2 and TRBJ2-3; no reliable D call. The CDR3 is 14 amino acids. The germline CDR1 and CDR2 sequences are SGHTA and FQGNSA. Between the trimmed V and J ends, which lost 1 base and 5 bases, there was a span of 10 bases. The DNA for the CDR3 is TGTGCCAGCAGCTTAGATTCTAGTCTAGATACGCAGTATTTT. This sequence encodes CASSLDSSLDTQYF.

This clonotype appeared a few times. V is TRBV14 and J is TRBJ1-1; no clear D. The CDR3 runs 17 residues. Germline lookup yields CDR1 SGHDN and CDR2 FVKESK. Trimming cost V 3 bases and J 1 base, with 18 bases left between them. The CDR3 sequence: CASSQSGVHTSNTEAFF. In DNA form, the CDR3 reads TGTGCCAGCAGCCAGTCTGGGGTTCATACATCGAACACTGAAGCTTTCTTT. The full variable domain, with the rest looked up from reference TRBV14 and TRBJ1-1, is EAGVTQFPSHSVIEKGQTVTLRCDPISGHDNLYWYRRVMGKEIKFLLHFVKESKQDESGMPNNRFLAERTGGTYSTLKVQPAELEDSGVYFCASSQSGVHTSNTEAFFGQGTRLTVV.

The rearrangement links TRBV6-6 to TRBJ1-6; 8 nucleotides match TRBD1. Losses at the gene ends were 4 bases for V and 0 bases for J; bases not matched to a gene: 8. Germline V CDR1 and CDR2: MNHNY, SVGAGI (reference sequence). The CDR3 is 18 residues long. CDR3 bases: TGTGCCAGCAGTTTCCCCGGGGACAGGAGCTCCTATAATTCACCCCTCCACTTT. It specifies CASSFPGDRSSYNSPLHF.

In its sample, this clonotype was seen once. The chain recombines TRBV28 with TRBJ1-4; D possibly corresponds to TRBD1 (6 bases). The germline CDR1 and CDR2 sequences are MDHEN and SYDVKM. V lost 2 bases and J lost 8, with 12 bases in between. CDR3 size: 14 residues. The CDR3 spells CASSLLGQGEKLFF. CDR3 bases: TGTGCCAGCAGTTTACTGGGGCAGGGGGAAAAACTGTTTTTT.

This rearrangement joins TRBV6-6 to TRBJ1-2; weak D call: TRBD1 (5 bases). V lost 2 bases and J lost 2, with 9 bases in between. Germline V gene sequence: CDR1 MNHNY, CDR2 SVGAGI (reference sequence). This CDR3 comprises 14 residues. Here the CDR3 reads CASSYGTENYGYTF. CDR3 in DNA: TGTGCCAGCAGTTACGGGACCGAAAACTATGGCTACACCTTC.

This clonotype was recorded only once. Mismatch with germline at one junction end may stem from a read error. This chain connects TRBV4-1 to TRBJ1-1, with D possibly matching TRBD1 (6 bases). Germline-derived CDR1 and CDR2 are MGHRA and YSYEKL. The CDR3 is made up of 17 amino acids. CDR3 protein: CASSQDSWGLGNTEAFF. CDR3 nucleotides: TGTGCCAGCAGCCAAGATTCGTGGGGGCTGGGGAACACTGAAGCTTTCTTT.

The chain recombines TRBV10-3 with TRBJ2-3; D is undetermined. The CDR3 is 13 residues long. V was cut by 8 bases and J by 2 bases, with 11 bases left in between. CDR1 is ENHRY, CDR2 SYGVKD, per germline. The CDR3 is CAIGGAFTDTQYF. DNA for the CDR3: TGTGCCATCGGTGGAGCTTTCACAGATACGCAGTATTTT.

CDR3: CASRDVGNTIYF. CDR3 nucleotides: TGTGCCAGTAGGGATGTCGGAAACACCATATATTTT. The rearrangement joins TRBV19 to TRBJ1-3, with unresolved D. The CDR3 contains 12 residues. Trimming removed 6 bases at V and 4 bases at J, with 7 bases between. Germline V CDR1 and CDR2: LNHDA, SQIVND (reference sequence).